One and the same sample provided the 11 T cell receptor beta chains below, sequenced in a study of tumor-infiltrating lymphocytes in primary liver carcinoma (dated by TCRdb to the late 2010s). Total RNA and DNA were co-extracted from 20-30 mg of bulk tissue with the AllPrep DNA/RNA mini kit, without cell sorting. For sequencing, an Illumina HiSeq 2500 was employed. Starting from approximately 0.5 ug total RNA, TCRbeta-specific cDNA was produced by reverse transcription with a constant-region primer and ProtoScript II reverse transcriptase. Three nested multiplex PCR rounds, following a slightly modified ARM-PCR procedure, were used to build the TCRbeta libraries. Each of the first two PCR rounds ran for about 11 cycles using multiplex TRBV1-TRBV30 forward primers together with a Cbeta reverse primer. TCRdb redid the processing of the public reads, applying fastp at Q25 and MiXCR, and retained in-frame beta chains. Rows are unified per CDR3 protein, each entry keeping the most common DNA and genes. For this sample there are 84,000 or so distinct CDR3 sequences; approximately 77% appear just once. The ten most abundant clones make up approximately 19% of the sample.

The specimen sequenced was liver tumor tissue from sampling region 1. The cell subset or site label, read with the paper, signifies: tumor region T1, superior pole. The source of these receptors is a man aged 40-55 years with primary liver carcinoma and hepatitis B virus infection.

The chain links TRBV6-6 to TRBJ1-5, with TRBD1 as a possible D gene (5 bases). Germline V lookup: CDR1 MNHNY, CDR2 SVGAGI (reference sequence). V was cut by 10 bases and J by 6 bases, with 19 bases left in between. CDR3 length: 14 amino acids. In DNA, the CDR3 is TGTGCCAACACTGAAAAGGGGTCCGGTCAGCCCCAGCATTTT. The encoded protein is CANTEKGSGQPQHF.

This chain links TRBV10-3 with TRBJ1-2, with 7 bases aligning to TRBD1. Losses at the gene ends were 6 bases for V and 7 bases for J; bases not matched to a gene: 8. This CDR3 has 13 amino acids. Looked up from germline, CDR1 is ENHRY and CDR2 is SYGVKD. CDR3 amino acids: CAISFQGEGGYTF. CDR3 bases: TGTGCCATCAGCTTTCAGGGGGAAGGTGGCTACACCTTC.

To note about this clonotype: The junction does not match germline at one end; this may be a read error. The chain has TRBV12-3 or TRBV12-4 and TRBJ2-7; perhaps TRBD2 as D (5 bases). The CDR3 runs 14 residues. DNA of the CDR3: TGTGCCAGCAGTTTACATGTAGAGGGCAACGAGCATCACTTC. Protein sequence: CASSLHVEGNEHHF.

To note about this clonotype: This sequence may be a read error, since a much larger clone differs from it by one base. The CDR3 loop is CAGPSGTGTDTQYF. In DNA, the CDR3 is TGTGCCGGCCCCTCCGGGACAGGGACGGATACGCAGTATTTT. The chain is built from TRBV7-9 and TRBJ2-3; 9 bases map to TRBD1. J gave up 6 bases and V 11 bases, and 12 bases lay outside the gene matches. CDR3 size: 14 residues. Germline values: CDR1 SEHNR, CDR2 FQNEAQ (reference sequence).

With regard to this clonotype: At one of its ends the junction is not consistent with the germline gene, which may arise from a read error. This sequence joins TRBV28 and TRBJ2-1, with D perhaps matching TRBD2 (6 bases). The length of the CDR3 is 14 residues. From germline, CDR1 is MDHEN and CDR2 SYDVKM. The CDR3 sequence: CASSSPGLYNKQFF. CDR3 DNA sequence: TGTGCTAGCAGTTCCCCGGGACTCTACAATAAACAGTTCTTC.

This clonotype was seen a single time. A read error may explain this, as a much larger clone is one base away. The rearrangement links TRBV7-9 to TRBJ2-2; tentative D call: TRBD1 (6 bases). Germline CDR1 reads SEHNR; CDR2 reads FQNEAQ (reference sequence). This CDR3 spans 15 amino acids. CDR3 protein: CASSFTGTGTGELYF. In nucleotides, the CDR3 is TGTGCCAGCAGTTTCACAGGGACGGGCACCGGGGAGCTGTATTTT.

Remarks on this clonotype: The junction departs from germline at one end; a sequencing error may be responsible. V and J are TRBV20-1 and TRBJ1-1; D uncertain. This CDR3 is 14 amino acids long. Germline CDR1 is DFQATT and CDR2 is SNEGSKA (reference sequence). The CDR3 nucleotides are TGCAGTGCTAGGGCAATTGACAAGAACACTGGAGCTTTCTTT. Protein sequence: CSARAIDKNTGAFF.

About this clonotype: An end of the junction differs from the germline gene, which may be a read error. The J gene is TRBJ2-3, the V gene TRBV29-1; D not resolved. Germline lookup yields CDR1 SQVTM and CDR2 ANQGSEA. This CDR3 is 14 amino acids long. In nucleotides, the CDR3 is TGCATTGGCTCAACGCAGAGCGTTGGAGATACGCAATATTTT. Its protein is CIGSTQSVGDTQYF.

This clonotype was detected only a few times. The rearrangement links TRBV12-3 or TRBV12-4 to TRBJ2-7; D is perhaps TRBD2 (6 bases). The germline V and J ends were trimmed by 9 bases and 2 bases, with 20 bases remaining between them. The CDR3 has 15 amino acids. The CDR3 region has the DNA TGTGCCAGTACCTTAGACCTTGGGGGGACCTACGAGCAGTACTTC. Translated, it gives CASTLDLGGTYEQYF.

The chain joins TRBV6-1 to TRBJ1-5; D possibly matches TRBD1 or TRBD2 (5 bases each). Gene TRBJ2-3 matches the end of the DNA better, so the J call may be wrong. Germline values: CDR1 MNHNS, CDR2 SASEGT. The CDR3 has 15 residues. Here the CDR3 DNA reads TGTGCCAGCAGTGAAGCCGTAAGAGGGGCTCAGCCCCAGTATTTT. Protein product: CASSEAVRGAQPQYF.

This clonotype was observed a handful of times. The chain has TRBV2 and TRBJ1-2, with TRBD1 as a possible D gene (6 bases). The V end lost 6 bases, the J end lost 2 bases, and 10 bases lay between the germline ends. The CDR3 length is 13 residues. The V gene's germline CDR1 is SNHLY and CDR2 FYNNEI. The CDR3 protein is CASRDTGNYGYTF. The CDR3 nucleotides are TGTGCCAGCAGGGATACAGGGAACTATGGCTACACCTTC.